This T cell receptor beta chain emerged from a study of T cells expressing NK-cell markers (dated by TCRdb to the early 2020s). About the full investigation: In sorted CD3+CD56+NKG2C+, CD3+CD56+NKG2C- and CD3+CD56-NKG2C+ T-cell subsets from roughly 8 donors, TCR beta-chain repertoires were profiled. Seven of the eight sequenced donors were HCMV-seropositive and one was HCMV-seronegative. The study sequenced eight donors, all healthy volunteers chosen at random: three men and five women. Sequencing of the libraries produced 2 x 150 bp reads on Illumina HiSeq 2000/2500, MiSeq or NextSeq.

Concerning this clonotype: Its binding antigen is unknown.

HCMV serostatus was determined by detecting HCMV-specific IgG in serum with a commercial ELISA kit. Peripheral blood mononuclear cells were isolated from blood by Ficoll density gradient centrifugation. General study outcomes and caveats: Whether the expanded NKG2C-expressing T cell clones were specific for HCMV antigens was left unclear. For about 6 donors, the dominant CD3+CD56+NKG2C+ clonotypes were among the top 10 CD8+ clonotypes and accounted for about 1.0-7.0% of CD8+ T cells. Those dominant clonotypes were again the most abundant among CD3+CD56-NKG2C+ cells in several donors, at roughly 25-65%.

Sequencing instrument: Illumina HiSeq 2000. 5'RACE template switching, by which a universal primer site and unique molecular identifiers were added, was used to make TCR beta cDNA libraries. Synthesis of cDNA was primed from the TCR beta constant segment and was followed by two consecutive PCR amplification steps. The authors' pipeline ran thus. Reads were demultiplexed and grouped by UMI with MIGEC, and clonotypes were assembled and quantified with MiTCR. Only TCR cDNA sequences supported by at least two reads were kept to exclude erroneous sequences. The tcR package was used for downstream repertoire analysis, with clonotypes matched between fractions based on CDR3 nucleotide sequence plus V segment. Antigen specificity was annotated against VDJdb with VDJmatch, allowing one amino acid substitution in CDR3. TCRdb reprocessed the reads, so every CDR3 protein sequence counts as one entry and DNA is not shown. The V and J calls reflect TCRdb's pipeline rather than the authors' work. The sample's table covers about 430,000 distinct CDR3 sequences. More than 1.4% of the sample goes to the ten largest clones.

Based on the germline V gene, the CDR1 and CDR2 sequences are MNHEY and SVGAGI. The CDR3 sequence holds 16 residues, the cysteine and phenylalanine included. The record lacks a DNA sequence. Material for sequencing was blood T cells: a sorted CD56 or NKG2C T cell subset, CD4+ or CD8+ T cells, or bulk PBMC T cells (not recorded which). This receptor chain uses TRBV6-5 and TRBJ2-2; no DNA is available, so the TRBD1 call from TCRdb remains unchecked. This TCR was sampled from a woman aged 50 to 60 in good health. Donor details come from another sample of the same person, matched by shared clones. The CDR3 region has the sequence CASSYSPGTGAGELFF.